The sample holds a few counts of the clone carrying this T cell receptor beta chain. Its antigen is undetermined. The data derive from a study of T-cell memory formation after mild COVID-19. Findings of the study overall: Memory sampled before infection contained some responding clones, suggesting cross-reactive memory joined.

TCRdb re-called the 5' RACE reads through MiXCR, storing one row per CDR3 protein. Of around 310,000 distinct CDR3 sequences in the sample, approximately 15% were seen once. Trimming took 3 bases from V and 4 from J, leaving 17 bases between them. The CDR3 is 15 residues long. Germline values: CDR1 DFQATT, CDR2 SNEGSKA (reference sequence). The origin of this receptor is a man aged 18 to 30 who had mild COVID-19 (a few samples of this study predate the infection). Cell type and time point are not known. The J gene is TRBJ2-3, the V gene TRBV20-1, with D possibly matching TRBD1 (6 bases). The material sequenced was PBMCs or a T cell subset sorted from them (not recorded which). The CDR3 here is CSARWSSGAPDTQYF. CDR3 in DNA: TGCAGTGCTAGGTGGTCTTCAGGGGCCCCAGATACGCAGTATTTT.